The present TCR beta chain was sequenced within a study of T cells after yellow fever vaccination. TCRdb independently ran MiXCR on the 5' RACE reads; one entry per CDR3 protein. The data contain some 240,000 distinct CDR3 sequences, around 5.3% of them singletons. CDR3 length: 17 amino acids. This clonotype was picked up many times. This chain uses TRBV21-1 with TRBJ2-7; the table's D call, TRBD2, was not checked against the DNA. TRBV21-1 is shown as a pseudogene. The receptor was isolated from a man younger than 30 who received the YFV17D yellow fever vaccine. The input for sequencing was CD4+ T cells sorted from PBMCs, taken on the day of the yellow fever booster vaccination. The CDR3, as DNA: TGTGCCAGCCGCCCTAGCGGGGGGTACGATAGCTCCTACGAGCAGTACTTC. Its protein product is CASRPSGGYDSSYEQYF.